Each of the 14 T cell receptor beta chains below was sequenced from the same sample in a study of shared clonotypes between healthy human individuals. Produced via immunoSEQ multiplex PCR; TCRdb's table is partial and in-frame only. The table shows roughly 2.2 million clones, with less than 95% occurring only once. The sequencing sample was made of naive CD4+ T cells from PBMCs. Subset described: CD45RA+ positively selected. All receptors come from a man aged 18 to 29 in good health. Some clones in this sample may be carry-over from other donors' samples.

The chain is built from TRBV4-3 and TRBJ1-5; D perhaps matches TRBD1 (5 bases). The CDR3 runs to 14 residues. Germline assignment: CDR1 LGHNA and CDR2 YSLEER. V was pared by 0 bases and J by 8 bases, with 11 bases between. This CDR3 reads CASSQDAGNKPQHF. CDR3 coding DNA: TGCGCCAGCAGCCAAGACGCAGGGAACAAGCCCCAGCATTTT.

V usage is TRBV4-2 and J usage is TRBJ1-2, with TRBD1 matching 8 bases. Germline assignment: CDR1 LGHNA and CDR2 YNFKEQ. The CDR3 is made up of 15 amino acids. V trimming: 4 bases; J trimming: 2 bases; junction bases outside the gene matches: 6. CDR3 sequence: CASSPWTGRNYGYTF. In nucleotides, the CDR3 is TGTGCCAGCAGCCCCTGGACAGGGCGCAACTATGGCTACACCTTC.

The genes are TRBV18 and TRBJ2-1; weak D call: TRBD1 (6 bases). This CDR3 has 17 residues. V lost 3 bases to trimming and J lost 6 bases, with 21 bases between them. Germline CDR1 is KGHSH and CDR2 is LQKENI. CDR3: CASSPGVRTGKGNEQFF. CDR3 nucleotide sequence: TGTGCCAGCTCACCCGGAGTGAGAACAGGGAAGGGCAATGAGCAGTTCTTC.

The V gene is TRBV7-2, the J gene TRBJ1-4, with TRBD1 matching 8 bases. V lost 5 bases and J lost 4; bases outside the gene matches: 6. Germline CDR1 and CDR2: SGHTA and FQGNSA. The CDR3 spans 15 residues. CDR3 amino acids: CASSQRDRLNEKLFF. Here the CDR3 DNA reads TGTGCCAGCAGCCAGAGGGACAGGCTTAATGAAAAACTGTTTTTT.

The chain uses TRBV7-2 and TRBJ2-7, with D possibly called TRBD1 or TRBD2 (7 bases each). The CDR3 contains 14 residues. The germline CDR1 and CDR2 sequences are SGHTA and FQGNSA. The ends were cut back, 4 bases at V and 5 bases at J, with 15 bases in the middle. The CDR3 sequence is CASSYQGGRDEQYF. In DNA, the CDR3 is TGTGCCAGCAGCTATCAGGGGGGGCGTGACGAGCAGTACTTC.

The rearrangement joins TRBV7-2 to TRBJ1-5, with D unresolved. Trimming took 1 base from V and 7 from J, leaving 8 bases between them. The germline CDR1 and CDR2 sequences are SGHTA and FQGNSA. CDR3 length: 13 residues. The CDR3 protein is CASSLGHWQPQHF. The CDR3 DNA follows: TGTGCCAGCAGCTTAGGGCACTGGCAGCCCCAGCATTTT.

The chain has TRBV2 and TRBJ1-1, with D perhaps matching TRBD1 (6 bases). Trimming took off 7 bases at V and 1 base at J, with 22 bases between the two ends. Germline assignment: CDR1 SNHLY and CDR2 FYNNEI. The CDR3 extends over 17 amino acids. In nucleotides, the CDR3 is TGTGCCAGCAATGGGGATCAGGGGCAGATCGGGAACACTGAAGCTTTCTTT. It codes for CASNGDQGQIGNTEAFF.

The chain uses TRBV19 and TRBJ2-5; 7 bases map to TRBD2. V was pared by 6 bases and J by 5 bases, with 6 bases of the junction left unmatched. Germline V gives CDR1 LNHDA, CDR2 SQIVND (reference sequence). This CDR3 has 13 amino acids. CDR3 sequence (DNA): TGTGCCAGTAGGTTGGGGGGGGTTGAGACCCAGTACTTC. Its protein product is CASRLGGVETQYF. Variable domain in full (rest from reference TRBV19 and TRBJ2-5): DGGITQSPKYLFRKEGQNVTLSCEQNLNHDAMYWYRQDPGQGLRLIYYSQIVNDFQKGDIAEGYSVSREKKESFPLTVTSAQKNPTAFYLCASRLGGVETQYFGPGTRLLVL.

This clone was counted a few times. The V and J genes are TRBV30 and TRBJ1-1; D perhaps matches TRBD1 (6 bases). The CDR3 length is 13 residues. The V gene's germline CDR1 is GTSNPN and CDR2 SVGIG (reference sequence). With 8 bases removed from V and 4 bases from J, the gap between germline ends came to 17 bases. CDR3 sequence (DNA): TGTGCCGGGGGGCTGAGAGGCGGCACTGAAGCTTTCTTT. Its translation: CAGGLRGGTEAFF.

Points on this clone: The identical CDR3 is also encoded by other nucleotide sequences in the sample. DNA for the CDR3: TGCAGTGCTTTACGGGGAGATACGCAGTATTTT. Protein product: CSALRGDTQYF. This sequence joins TRBV20-1 and TRBJ2-3; TRBD2 might be the D (5 bases). CDR3 length: 11 amino acids. CDR1 and CDR2 (germline): DFQATT, SNEGSKA (reference sequence). Trimming took off 5 bases at V and 5 bases at J, with 8 bases between the two ends.

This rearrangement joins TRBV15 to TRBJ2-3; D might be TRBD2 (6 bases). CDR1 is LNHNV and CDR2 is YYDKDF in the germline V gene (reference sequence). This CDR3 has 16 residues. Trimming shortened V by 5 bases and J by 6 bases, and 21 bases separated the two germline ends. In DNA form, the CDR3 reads TGTGCCACCAGCGTCGGAGGGCGGGAACCGTTGGATACGCAGTATTTT. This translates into CATSVGGREPLDTQYF.

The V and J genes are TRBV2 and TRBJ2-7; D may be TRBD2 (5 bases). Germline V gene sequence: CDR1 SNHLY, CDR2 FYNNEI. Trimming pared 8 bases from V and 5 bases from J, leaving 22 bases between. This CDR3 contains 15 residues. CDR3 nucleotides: TGTGCCAGCGCGGCGGGTTGGGCGGAGGCCCACGAGCAGTACTTC. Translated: CASAAGWAEAHEQYF.

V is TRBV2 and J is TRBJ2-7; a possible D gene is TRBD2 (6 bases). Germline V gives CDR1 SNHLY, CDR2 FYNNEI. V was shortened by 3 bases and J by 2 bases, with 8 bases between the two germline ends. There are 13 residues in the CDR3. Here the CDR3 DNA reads TGTGCCAGCAGTGAGCAGCGGGCCTACGAGCAGTACTTC. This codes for CASSEQRAYEQYF.

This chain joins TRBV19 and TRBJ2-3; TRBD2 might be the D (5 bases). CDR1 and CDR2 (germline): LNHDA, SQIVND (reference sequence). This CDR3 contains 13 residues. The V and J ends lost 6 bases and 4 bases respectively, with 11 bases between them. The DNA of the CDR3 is TGTGCCAGTAGGGTGCCTAGCTCAGATACGCAGTATTTT. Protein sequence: CASRVPSSDTQYF.